One and the same sample provided the 32 T cell receptor beta chains below, sequenced in a study of CD8+CD57+ T cells in acquired aplastic anemia. CDR3 and TCR beta VDJ profiling relied on a genomic DNA template. A single record per CDR3 protein comes from TCRdb applying MiXCR to the reads. The sample lists 160,000 or so distinct CDR3 sequences; roughly 48% were seen once. Patients included in sequencing had previously demonstrated CD8+CD57+ cell expansion by flow cytometry. Input material: sorted CD4+, CD8+, or CD8+CD57+ T cells (not recorded which) from PBMCs. The source of these receptors is a human donor with aplastic anemia.

This clonotype was detected ten times or more. Sequence at one end of the junction differs from germline and may be a read error. The chain is built from TRBV5-6 and TRBJ2-7; 16 bases map to TRBD2. This CDR3 contains 18 residues. Germline lookup yields CDR1 SGHDT and CDR2 YYEEEE. CDR3 sequence (DNA): TGTGCCAGCAGCTTGGACGTTCGACGAGGGACTAGCGGGAGGGCCGTCCTATTC. It yields the protein CASSLDVRRGTSGRAVLF.

The rearrangement uses TRBV24-1 and TRBJ1-6, with 8 bases lining up with TRBD1. The V segment lost 3 bases and the J segment 7 bases; nucleotides outside the gene matches: 7. Looked up from germline, CDR1 is KGHDR and CDR2 is SFDVKD. The CDR3 has 16 residues. This chain's CDR3 is CATSDVGTGGNSPLHF. CDR3 nucleotide sequence: TGTGCCACCAGTGATGTGGGGACAGGTGGCAATTCACCCCTCCACTTT.

Ten or more counts support this clonotype. The chain has TRBV7-2 and TRBJ1-1, with D possibly matching TRBD1 (6 bases). The CDR3 sequence is 13 residues long. The germline CDR1 and CDR2 sequences are SGHTA and FQGNSA. V lost 4 bases to trimming and J lost 7 bases, with 13 bases between them. CDR3 sequence reads: CASSSGTFNEAFF. DNA of the CDR3: TGTGCCAGCAGCTCAGGGACATTTAATGAAGCTTTCTTT.

The gene calls are TRBV19 and TRBJ2-7, with TRBD1 identical over 8 bases. CDR3 size: 13 residues. Germline values: CDR1 LNHDA, CDR2 SQIVND (reference sequence). Germline trimming cut 5 bases from V and 4 bases from J; bases unmatched to any gene: 4. Here the CDR3 DNA reads TGTGCCAGTAGTGACAGGGGCCCGTACGAGCAGTACTTC. As protein: CASSDRGPYEQYF.

This clonotype was recorded at least ten times. V and J are TRBV19 and TRBJ2-1; D tentatively fits TRBD1 or TRBD2 (6 bases each). The CDR3 is 15 residues long. The V end was cut by 8 bases, the J end by 4 bases, with 18 bases between. Germline V gene data show CDR1 as LNHDA and CDR2 as SQIVND (reference sequence). The DNA for the CDR3 is TGTGCCAGTCTTCGCCGCGGAGGGGGATACAATGAGCAGTTCTTC. It codes for CASLRRGGGYNEQFF. The variable domain in full, completed from reference TRBV19 and TRBJ2-1, reads DGGITQSPKYLFRKEGQNVTLSCEQNLNHDAMYWYRQDPGQGLRLIYYSQIVNDFQKGDIAEGYSVSREKKESFPLTVTSAQKNPTAFYLCASLRRGGGYNEQFFGPGTRLTVL.

CDR3 protein: CAISESGGMYEQFF. The CDR3 DNA reads TGTGCCATCAGTGAGTCAGGGGGGATGTACGAGCAGTTCTTC. The rearrangement joins TRBV10-3 to TRBJ2-1; D tentatively fits TRBD1 or TRBD2 (6 bases each). CDR3 length: 14 residues. The V and J ends lost 0 bases and 10 bases respectively, with 13 bases between them. CDR1 and CDR2 (germline): ENHRY, SYGVKD.

This clonotype was detected a few times. A much larger clone differs by one base, so this may be a read error. The chain uses TRBV5-1 and TRBJ2-7; D might be TRBD1 (5 bases). Trimming shortened V by 0 bases and J by 1 base, and 8 bases separated the two germline ends. The CDR3 has 14 residues. The germline V gene encodes CDR1 SGHRS and CDR2 YFSETQ. CDR3 DNA sequence: TGCGCCAGCAGCTTGGAAGGGGCTTCCTACGAGCAGTACTTC. The encoded protein is CASSLEGASYEQYF.

This rearrangement joins TRBV7-3 to TRBJ1-4; D ambiguous. This CDR3 is built from 13 residues. With 5 bases removed from V and 3 bases from J, the gap between germline ends came to 7 bases. Germline-derived CDR1 and CDR2 are SGHTA and FQGTGA. The CDR3 DNA sequence: TGTGCCAGCAGCCAAGTATCTAATGAAAAACTGTTTTTT. Translation: CASSQVSNEKLFF.

This clonotype was counted at least ten times. The gene calls are TRBV29-1 and TRBJ2-3; D may be TRBD2 (5 bases). Germline V gene data show CDR1 as SQVTM and CDR2 as ANQGSEA. V lost 6 bases to trimming and J lost 3 bases, with 16 bases between them. This CDR3 is 14 amino acids long. CDR3 region: CSVFGLDVTDTQYF. CDR3 sequence (DNA): TGCAGCGTATTCGGACTGGATGTGACAGATACGCAGTATTTT.

This sequence joins TRBV19 and TRBJ2-2; tentative D call: TRBD2 (7 bases). This CDR3 spans 14 amino acids. Trimming took 5 bases from V and 7 from J, leaving 14 bases between them. In germline, CDR1 is LNHDA, CDR2 SQIVND (reference sequence). CDR3 sequence: CASSLGGLSGELFF. As DNA, the CDR3 is TGTGCCAGTAGTTTGGGGGGGCTCAGCGGGGAGCTGTTTTTT.

The chain is built from TRBV15 and TRBJ2-5; 8 bases are a match to TRBD1. This CDR3 is 16 amino acids long. The V gene end was trimmed by 3 bases and the J gene end by 7 bases; junction bases not matched to a gene: 13. CDR1 is LNHNV and CDR2 is YYDKDF in the germline V gene (reference sequence). The CDR3 protein is CATSSRLQGDGVTQYF. CDR3 DNA sequence: TGTGCCACCAGCAGCAGATTACAGGGGGATGGGGTGACCCAGTACTTC. Full variable domain (missing parts from reference TRBV15 and TRBJ2-5): DAMVIQNPRYQVTQFGKPVTLSCSQTLNHNVMYWYQQKSSQAPKLLFHYYDKDFNNEADTPDNFQSRRPNTSFCFLDIRSPGLGDTAMYLCATSSRLQGDGVTQYFGPGTRLLVL.

This clonotype occurred many times. V is TRBV6-5 and J is TRBJ1-2, with 7 bases matching TRBD1. The length of the CDR3 is 15 residues. Germline CDR1 MNHEY, CDR2 SVGAGI. Trimming removed 0 bases from V and 5 bases from J; junction bases left unmatched: 6. CDR3 DNA: TGTGCCAGCAGTTACTCGAGGACAGGAGGGTATGGCTACACCTTC. Protein: CASSYSRTGGYGYTF.

This chain uses TRBV7-9 with TRBJ1-2; perhaps TRBD1 as D (5 bases). Looked up from germline, CDR1 is SEHNR and CDR2 is FQNEAQ (reference sequence). The CDR3 loop spans 15 amino acids. With 6 bases removed from V and 8 bases from J, the gap between germline ends came to 22 bases. The CDR3 is CASRSQGVVHQGYTF. CDR3 in DNA: TGTGCCAGCAGGAGCCAGGGTGTAGTCCACCAAGGCTACACCTTC.

This clonotype came up many times. V gene TRBV6-1 combines with J gene TRBJ1-3, with TRBD1 as a possible D gene (6 bases). CDR1 and CDR2 from the germline V gene are MNHNS and SASEGT. V was pared by 5 bases and J by 4 bases, with 15 bases between. This CDR3 is 15 amino acids long. In DNA form, the CDR3 reads TGTGCCAGCAGTTCTTTCAGGGGCCACGGAAACACCATATATTTT. It specifies CASSSFRGHGNTIYF.

This clonotype was seen only once. Mismatch with germline at one junction end may stem from a read error. The gene calls are TRBV15 and TRBJ2-7, with 7 bases matching TRBD1. The length of the CDR3 is 15 residues. Germline-derived CDR1 and CDR2 are LNHNV and YYDKDF (reference sequence). CDR3 sequence reads: CATSRETPGTAEQYF. In DNA form, the CDR3 reads TGTGCCACCAGCAGGGAGACCCCGGGGACAGCCGAGCAGTACTTT. Full variable domain (remainder filled in from reference TRBV15 and TRBJ2-7): DAMVIQNPRYQVTQFGKPVTLSCSQTLNHNVMYWYQQKSSQAPKLLFHYYDKDFNNEADTPDNFQSRRPNTSFCFLDIRSPGLGDTAMYLCATSRETPGTAEQYFGPGTRLTVT.

This CDR3 reads CASSPLRDRTREQYF. The DNA for the CDR3 is TGTGCCAGCAGCCCCCTACGGGACAGGACCCGGGAGCAGTACTTC. The chain is built from TRBV7-2 and TRBJ2-7; 8 bases are a match to TRBD1. The germline V gene has CDR1 SGHTA and CDR2 FQGNSA. The V and J ends lost 5 bases and 7 bases, in that order; junction bases with no gene match: 13. This CDR3 comprises 15 residues. Drawing the rest from reference TRBV7-2 and TRBJ2-7, the complete variable domain is GAGVSQSPSNKVTEKGKDVELRCDPISGHTALYWYRQSLGQGLEFLIYFQGNSAPDKSGLPSDRFSAERTGGSVSTLTIQRTQQEDSAVYLCASSPLRDRTREQYFGPGTRLTVT.

The rearrangement uses TRBV7-2 and TRBJ2-7, with D possibly being TRBD2 (5 bases). The V and J ends lost 0 bases and 0 bases respectively, with 12 bases between them. This CDR3 spans 16 amino acids. Germline V gives CDR1 SGHTA, CDR2 FQGNSA. CDR3 sequence: CASSLALRASSYEQYF. CDR3 coding DNA: TGTGCCAGCAGCTTAGCGCTGAGGGCGAGCTCCTACGAGCAGTACTTC.

The rearrangement joins TRBV20-1 to TRBJ2-7; D remains ambiguous. CDR1 DFQATT and CDR2 SNEGSKA come from the germline V gene (reference sequence). Trimming pared 4 bases from V and 0 bases from J, leaving 7 bases between. The CDR3 is 12 residues long. CDR3 nucleotide sequence: TGCAGTGCTAACGGCCCCTCCTACGAGCAGTACTTC. It codes for CSANGPSYEQYF.

In its sample, this clonotype was seen once. The chain couples TRBV19 to TRBJ2-5, with D unclear. V shed 4 bases and J shed 1 base, with 7 bases lying between them. The CDR3 loop spans 13 amino acids. The germline CDR1 and CDR2 sequences are LNHDA and SQIVND (reference sequence). In DNA, the CDR3 is TGTGCCAGTAGTAAACCGACCCAAGAGACCCAGTACTTC. Residues: CASSKPTQETQYF.

The chain links TRBV15 to TRBJ2-5; 8 positions match TRBD1. V lost 5 bases and J lost 4; bases outside the gene matches: 0. The CDR3 length is 12 residues. The germline gives CDR1 LNHNV, CDR2 YYDKDF (reference sequence). The DNA of the CDR3 is TGTGCCACCAGCGGACAGGGAGAGACCCAGTACTTC. Protein product: CATSGQGETQYF.

The sample holds one count of this clonotype. The V and J genes are TRBV15 and TRBJ2-7; D is perhaps TRBD2 (6 bases). Trimming took off 0 bases at V and 3 bases at J, with 9 bases between the two ends. The CDR3 contains 14 residues. The V gene's germline CDR1 is LNHNV and CDR2 YYDKDF (reference sequence). As DNA, the CDR3 is TGTGCCACCAGCAGAGAACTCGGGGGCTACGAGCAGTACTTC. Translated: CATSRELGGYEQYF.

This rearrangement joins TRBV28 to TRBJ1-2; D not resolved. CDR3 length: 12 amino acids. Germline values: CDR1 MDHEN, CDR2 SYDVKM. The germline V and J ends were trimmed by 8 bases and 8 bases, with 15 bases remaining between them. CDR3 residues: CASSGFLDGYTF. CDR3 bases: TGTGCCAGCTCGGGTTTCCTTGACGGCTACACCTTC.

This clonotype was seen at least ten times. CDR3 nucleotides: TGTGCCAGCTTCCCTAGCGGGAGCGGCGGGGAGCTGTTTTTT. Its protein product is CASFPSGSGGELFF. V and J are TRBV12-3 or TRBV12-4 and TRBJ2-2; 10 bases align to TRBD2. This CDR3 region has 14 residues. The ends lost 8 bases at V and 7 bases at J; junction bases unmatched: 7.

This clonotype was observed at least ten times. The V and J genes are TRBV5-1 and TRBJ1-4, with D perhaps matching TRBD1 (6 bases). This CDR3 comprises 16 residues. Germline CDR1 SGHRS, CDR2 YFSETQ. The V and J ends lost 1 base and 8 bases respectively, with 18 bases between them. In nucleotides, the CDR3 is TGCGCCAGCAGCTTGCGGGTTCAGGGGAGAGCGGAAAAACTGTTTTTT. This translates into CASSLRVQGRAEKLFF.

V is TRBV7-2 and J is TRBJ2-7; 11 nucleotides match TRBD2. The V gene end was trimmed by 4 bases and the J gene end by 6 bases; junction bases not matched to a gene: 5. Germline V gene lookup returns CDR1 SGHTA and CDR2 FQGNSA. The CDR3 loop spans 14 amino acids. The CDR3 reads CASSSIAGGGEQYF. The CDR3 DNA follows: TGTGCCAGCAGCTCCATAGCGGGAGGGGGCGAGCAGTACTTC.

The chain has TRBV19 and TRBJ1-1, with 8 bases fitting TRBD1. This CDR3 has 14 residues. CDR1 LNHDA and CDR2 SQIVND come from the germline V gene (reference sequence). V gave up 9 bases and J gave up 3 bases; unmatched junction bases: 9. Here the CDR3 reads CASSQDRGDTEAFF. In DNA, the CDR3 is TGTGCCAGCAGCCAAGACAGGGGCGACACTGAAGCTTTCTTT.

The chain has TRBV7-9 and TRBJ2-1; a possible D gene is TRBD2 (5 bases). Germline V lookup: CDR1 SEHNR, CDR2 FQNEAQ (reference sequence). The CDR3 is 13 residues long. V dropped 6 bases and J dropped 5 bases, with 11 bases sitting between them. CDR3 coding DNA: TGTGCCAGCAGGACCGGACTTCACAATGAGCAGTTCTTC. Translating it yields CASRTGLHNEQFF.

The CDR3 loop is CAISELGGSNQPQHF. In nucleotides, the CDR3 is TGTGCCATCAGTGAGCTGGGGGGGTCGAATCAGCCCCAGCATTTT. The V gene is TRBV10-3, the J gene TRBJ1-5; the D gene is possibly TRBD1 (5 bases). The V and J ends lost 2 bases and 4 bases respectively, with 12 bases between them. Germline V CDR1 and CDR2: ENHRY, SYGVKD. CDR3 size: 15 residues.

This clonotype was picked up many times. J is TRBJ2-1 and V is TRBV19; the match to TRBD2 covers 7 bases. Germline V gene lookup returns CDR1 LNHDA and CDR2 SQIVND (reference sequence). This CDR3 region has 16 residues. After removal of 2 bases from V and 2 bases from J, the junction contained 6 bases not matched to a gene. Written as DNA, the CDR3 is TGTGCCAGTAGTATATGGGGTGCGGGAGCCTACAATGAGCAGTTCTTC. Its protein is CASSIWGAGAYNEQFF. Filled out from reference TRBV19 and TRBJ2-1, the complete variable domain reads DGGITQSPKYLFRKEGQNVTLSCEQNLNHDAMYWYRQDPGQGLRLIYYSQIVNDFQKGDIAEGYSVSREKKESFPLTVTSAQKNPTAFYLCASSIWGAGAYNEQFFGPGTRLTVL.

The V gene is TRBV19, the J gene TRBJ2-1; D perhaps matches TRBD1 (6 bases). CDR1 LNHDA and CDR2 SQIVND come from the germline V gene (reference sequence). The CDR3 length is 15 residues. Deletions cut 3 bases from V and 1 base from J, with 10 bases between. CDR3 DNA sequence: TGTGCCAGTAGTATTACGGGACATTCCTACAATGAGCAGTTCTTC. Translation: CASSITGHSYNEQFF.

This clonotype was counted ten times or more. The chain has TRBV30 and TRBJ1-6, with TRBD1 matching 7 bases. Per the germline V gene, CDR1 is GTSNPN and CDR2 is SVGIG (reference sequence). Trimming removed 1 base from V and 4 bases from J; junction bases left unmatched: 4. CDR3 length: 15 amino acids. The CDR3 loop is CAWSGAGGYNSPLHF. DNA of the CDR3: TGTGCCTGGAGTGGTGCAGGGGGATATAATTCACCCCTCCACTTT.

The genes are TRBV10-3 and TRBJ1-1; 7 bases are a match to TRBD1. Germline CDR1 and CDR2: ENHRY and SYGVKD. The CDR3 extends over 13 amino acids. J lost 10 bases, V lost 4 bases, and 9 bases had no gene match. The CDR3 loop is CAISVDRVIGAFF. Written as DNA, the CDR3 is TGTGCCATCAGTGTAGACAGGGTTATCGGAGCTTTCTTT.